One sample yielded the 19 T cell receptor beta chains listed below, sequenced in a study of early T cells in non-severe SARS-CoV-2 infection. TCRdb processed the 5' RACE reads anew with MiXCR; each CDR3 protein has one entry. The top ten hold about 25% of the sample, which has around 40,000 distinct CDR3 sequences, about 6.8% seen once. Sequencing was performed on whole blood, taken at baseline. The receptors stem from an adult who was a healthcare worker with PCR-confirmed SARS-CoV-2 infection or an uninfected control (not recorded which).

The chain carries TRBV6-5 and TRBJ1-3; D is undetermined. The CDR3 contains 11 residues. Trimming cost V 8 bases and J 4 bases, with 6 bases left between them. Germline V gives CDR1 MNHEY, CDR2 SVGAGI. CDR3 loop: CASLYGNTIYF. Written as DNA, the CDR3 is TGTGCCAGCCTCTACGGAAACACCATATATTTT.

CDR3 DNA: TGTGCCAGCAGTTTACGTCTCGGACAAGAGACCCAGTACTTC. It is translated as CASSLRLGQETQYF. This rearrangement joins TRBV28 to TRBJ2-5; no definite D call. Germline V gene data show CDR1 as MDHEN and CDR2 as SYDVKM. This CDR3 contains 14 residues. The V end was cut by 2 bases, the J end by 2 bases, with 9 bases between.

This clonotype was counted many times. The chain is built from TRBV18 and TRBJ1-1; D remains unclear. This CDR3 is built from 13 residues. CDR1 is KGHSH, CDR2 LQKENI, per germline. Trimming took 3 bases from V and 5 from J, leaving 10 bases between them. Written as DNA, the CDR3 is TGTGCCAGCTCACCGATTATTTGGACTGAAGCTTTCTTT. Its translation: CASSPIIWTEAFF. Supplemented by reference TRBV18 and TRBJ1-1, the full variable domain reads NAGVMQNPRHLVRRRGQEARLRCSPMKGHSHVYWYRQLPEEGLKFMVYLQKENIIDESGMPKERFSAEFPKEGPSILRIQQVVRGDSAAYFCASSPIIWTEAFFGQGTRLTVV.

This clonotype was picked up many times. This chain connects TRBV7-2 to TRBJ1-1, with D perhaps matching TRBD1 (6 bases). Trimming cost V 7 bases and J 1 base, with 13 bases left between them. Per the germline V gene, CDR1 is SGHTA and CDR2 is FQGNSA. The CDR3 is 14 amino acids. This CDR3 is CASTLDRTNTEAFF. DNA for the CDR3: TGTGCCAGCACCCTGGACAGAACGAACACTGAAGCTTTCTTT.

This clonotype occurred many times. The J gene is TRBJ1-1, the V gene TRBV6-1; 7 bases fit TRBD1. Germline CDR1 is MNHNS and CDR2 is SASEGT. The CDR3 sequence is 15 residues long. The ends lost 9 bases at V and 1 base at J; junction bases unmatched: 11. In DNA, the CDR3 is TGTGCCAGTACGACTCGGACAGGCCAGAACACTGAAGCTTTCTTT. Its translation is CASTTRTGQNTEAFF.

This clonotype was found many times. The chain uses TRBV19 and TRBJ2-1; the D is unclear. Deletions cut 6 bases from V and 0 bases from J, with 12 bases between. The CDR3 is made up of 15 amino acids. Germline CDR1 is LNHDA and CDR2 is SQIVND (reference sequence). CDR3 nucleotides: TGTGCCAGTAGGCCAACGTGGAGCTCCTACAATGAGCAGTTCTTC. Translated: CASRPTWSSYNEQFF. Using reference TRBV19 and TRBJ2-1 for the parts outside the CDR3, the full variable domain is DGGITQSPKYLFRKEGQNVTLSCEQNLNHDAMYWYRQDPGQGLRLIYYSQIVNDFQKGDIAEGYSVSREKKESFPLTVTSAQKNPTAFYLCASRPTWSSYNEQFFGPGTRLTVL.

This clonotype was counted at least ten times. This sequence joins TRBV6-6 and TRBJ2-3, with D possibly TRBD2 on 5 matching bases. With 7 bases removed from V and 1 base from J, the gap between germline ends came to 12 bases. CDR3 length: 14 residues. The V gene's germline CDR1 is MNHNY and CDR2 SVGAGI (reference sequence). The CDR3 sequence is CASTLSGRTDTQYF. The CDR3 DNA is TGTGCCAGCACCCTCAGCGGTCGCACAGATACGCAGTATTTT.

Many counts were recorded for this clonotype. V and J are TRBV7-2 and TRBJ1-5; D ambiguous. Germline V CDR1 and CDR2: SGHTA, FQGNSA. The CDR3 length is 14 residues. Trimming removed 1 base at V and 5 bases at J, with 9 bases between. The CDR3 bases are TGTGCCAGCAGCTTAGACCACCGAGATCAGCCCCAGCATTTT. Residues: CASSLDHRDQPQHF.

CDR3 in amino acids: CAGTGEPNTEAFF. The CDR3 DNA reads as TGTGCCGGTACAGGGGAGCCGAACACTGAAGCTTTCTTT. This chain links TRBV10-3 with TRBJ1-1; 7 bases are a match to TRBD1. The CDR3 spans 13 residues. Losses at the gene ends were 11 bases for V and 1 base for J; bases not matched to a gene: 7. CDR1 is ENHRY, CDR2 SYGVKD, per germline.

The chain's CDR3 is CAISELREQFF. The CDR3 DNA follows: TGTGCCATCAGTGAGTTGAGGGAGCAGTTCTTC. The V and J genes are TRBV10-3 and TRBJ2-1, with D uncertain. This CDR3 is built from 11 residues. V shed 1 base and J shed 10 bases, with 5 bases lying between them. CDR1 and CDR2 from the germline V gene are ENHRY and SYGVKD.

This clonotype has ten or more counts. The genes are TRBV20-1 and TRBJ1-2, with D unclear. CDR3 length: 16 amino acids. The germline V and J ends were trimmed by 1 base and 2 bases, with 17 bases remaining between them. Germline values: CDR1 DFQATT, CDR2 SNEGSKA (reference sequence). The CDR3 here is CSARARTLSGNYGYTF. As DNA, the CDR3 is TGCAGTGCTAGAGCCCGAACTTTAAGCGGGAACTATGGCTACACCTTC.

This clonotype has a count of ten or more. The CDR3 DNA reads as TGCAGCGTAGGGGAGCCTGGCCCCGGCCCCCTGACCCAGTACTTC. It translates to CSVGEPGPGPLTQYF. V usage is TRBV20-1 and J usage is TRBJ2-5, with D perhaps given as TRBD1 or TRBD2 (5 bases each). The CDR3 contains 15 residues. Per germline, CDR1 DFQATT and CDR2 SNEGSKA (reference sequence).

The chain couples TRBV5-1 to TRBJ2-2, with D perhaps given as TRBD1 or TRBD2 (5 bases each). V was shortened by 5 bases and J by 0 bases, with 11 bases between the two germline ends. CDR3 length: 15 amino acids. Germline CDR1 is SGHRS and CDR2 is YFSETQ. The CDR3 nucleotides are TGCGCCAGCAGTGGGTGGGACGCGAACACCGGGGAGCTGTTTTTT. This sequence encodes CASSGWDANTGELFF.

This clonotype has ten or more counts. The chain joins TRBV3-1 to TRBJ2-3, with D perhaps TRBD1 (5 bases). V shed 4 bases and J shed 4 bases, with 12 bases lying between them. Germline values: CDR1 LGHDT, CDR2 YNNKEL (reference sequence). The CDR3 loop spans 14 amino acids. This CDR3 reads CASSPRVGADTQYF. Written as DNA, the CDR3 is TGTGCCAGCAGCCCCAGAGTAGGGGCAGATACGCAGTATTTT.

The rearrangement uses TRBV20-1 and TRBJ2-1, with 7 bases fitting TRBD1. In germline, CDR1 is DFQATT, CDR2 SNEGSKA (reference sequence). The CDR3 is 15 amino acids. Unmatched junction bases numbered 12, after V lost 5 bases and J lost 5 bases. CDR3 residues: CSAPPGQQKHNEQFF. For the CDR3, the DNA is TGCAGTGCTCCTCCGGGACAGCAAAAACACAATGAGCAGTTCTTC.

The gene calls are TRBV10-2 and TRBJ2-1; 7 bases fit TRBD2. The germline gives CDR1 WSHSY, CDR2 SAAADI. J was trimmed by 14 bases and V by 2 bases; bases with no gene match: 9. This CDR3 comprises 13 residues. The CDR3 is CASSERDRGEKFF. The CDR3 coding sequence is TGCGCCAGCAGTGAGAGGGACCGGGGGGAGAAGTTCTTC.

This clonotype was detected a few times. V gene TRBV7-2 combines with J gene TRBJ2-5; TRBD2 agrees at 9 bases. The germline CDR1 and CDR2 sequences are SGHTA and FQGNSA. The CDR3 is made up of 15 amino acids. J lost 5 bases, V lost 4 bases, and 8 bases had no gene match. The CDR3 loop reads CASSSAGGDWETQYF. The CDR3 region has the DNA TGTGCCAGCAGCTCAGCGGGGGGCGATTGGGAGACCCAGTACTTC.

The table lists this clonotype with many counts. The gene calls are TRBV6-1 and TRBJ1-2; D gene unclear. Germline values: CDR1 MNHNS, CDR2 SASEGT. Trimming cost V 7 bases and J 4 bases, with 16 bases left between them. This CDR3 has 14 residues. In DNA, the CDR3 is TGTGCCAGCACCGGAAAGGGCAAGCTCTATGGCTACACCTTC. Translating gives CASTGKGKLYGYTF.

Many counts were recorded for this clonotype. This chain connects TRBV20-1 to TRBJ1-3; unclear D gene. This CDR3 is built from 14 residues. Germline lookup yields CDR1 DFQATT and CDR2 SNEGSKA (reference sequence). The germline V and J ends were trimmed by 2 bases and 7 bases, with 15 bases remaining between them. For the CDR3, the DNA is TGCAGTGCTAGAAGAGGAACCCAAGGCAACACCATATATTTT. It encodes CSARRGTQGNTIYF.